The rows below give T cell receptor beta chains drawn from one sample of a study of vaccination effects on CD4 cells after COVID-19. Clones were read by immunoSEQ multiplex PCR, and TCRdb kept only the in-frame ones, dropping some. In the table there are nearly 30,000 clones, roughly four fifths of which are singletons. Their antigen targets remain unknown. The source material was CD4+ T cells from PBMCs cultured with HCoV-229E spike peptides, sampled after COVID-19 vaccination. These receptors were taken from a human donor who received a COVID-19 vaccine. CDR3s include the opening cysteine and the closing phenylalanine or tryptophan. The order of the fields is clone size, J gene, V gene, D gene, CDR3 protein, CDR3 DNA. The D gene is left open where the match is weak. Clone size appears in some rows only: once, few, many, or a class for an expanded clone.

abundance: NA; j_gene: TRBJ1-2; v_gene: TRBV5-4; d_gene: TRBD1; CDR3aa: CASSPDYRQGETGYTF; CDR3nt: TGTGCCAGCAGCCCGGATTATAGACAGGGGGAAACTGGCTACACCTTC
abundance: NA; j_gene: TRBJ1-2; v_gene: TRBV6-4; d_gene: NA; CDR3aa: CASSIDGIYGYTF; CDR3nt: TGTGCCAGCAGTATAGACGGAATCTATGGCTACACCTTC
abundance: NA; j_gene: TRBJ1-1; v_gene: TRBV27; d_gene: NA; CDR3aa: CASSLSNAANTEAFF; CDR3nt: TGTGCCAGCAGTTTATCGAATGCAGCAAACACTGAAGCTTTCTTT
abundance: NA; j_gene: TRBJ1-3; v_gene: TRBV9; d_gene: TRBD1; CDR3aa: CASGTGGLRAGNTIYF; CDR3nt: TGTGCCAGCGGGACAGGGGGTCTCAGGGCTGGAAACACCATATATTTT
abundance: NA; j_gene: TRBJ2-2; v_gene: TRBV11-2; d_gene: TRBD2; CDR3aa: CASSLVTSGGELFF; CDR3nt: TGTGCCAGCAGCTTAGTGACTAGCGGGGGGGAGCTGTTTTTT
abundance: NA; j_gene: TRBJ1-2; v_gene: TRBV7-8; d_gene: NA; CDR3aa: CASSLSPTNYGYTF; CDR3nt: TGTGCCAGCAGCTTAAGTCCGACGAACTATGGCTACACCTTC
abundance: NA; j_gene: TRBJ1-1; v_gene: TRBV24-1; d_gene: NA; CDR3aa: CATSDRRGSEAFF; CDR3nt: TGTGCCACCAGTGACCGTCGAGGATCTGAAGCTTTCTTT
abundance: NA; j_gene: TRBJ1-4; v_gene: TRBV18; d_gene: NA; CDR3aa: CASSRTGPQGNEKLFF; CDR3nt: TGTGCCAGCTCCCGCACGGGCCCCCAAGGCAATGAAAAACTGTTTTTT
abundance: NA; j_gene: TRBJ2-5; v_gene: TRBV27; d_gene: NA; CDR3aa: CASSLSRRAVRDRQETQYF; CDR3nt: TGTGCCAGCAGTTTATCCCGTCGTGCGGTGCGGGATCGGCAAGAGACCCAGTACTTC
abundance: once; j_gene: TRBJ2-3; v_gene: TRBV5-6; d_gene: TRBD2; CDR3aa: CASSLERGGAFFTDTQYF; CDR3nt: TGTGCCAGCAGCTTGGAGCGCGGGGGGGCTTTTTTTACAGATACGCAGTATTTT
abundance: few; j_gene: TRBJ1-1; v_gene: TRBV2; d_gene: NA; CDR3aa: CASSVYGGEAFF; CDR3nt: TGTGCCAGCAGTGTATACGGCGGGGAAGCTTTCTTT
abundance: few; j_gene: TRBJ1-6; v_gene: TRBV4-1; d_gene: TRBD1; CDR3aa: CASSPGQASSYNSPLHF; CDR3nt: TGCGCCAGCAGCCCGGGACAGGCGAGCTCCTATAATTCACCCCTCCACTTT
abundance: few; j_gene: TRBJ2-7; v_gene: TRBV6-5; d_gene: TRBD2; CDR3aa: CATAGGWNSYEQYF; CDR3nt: TGTGCCACCGCGGGAGGGTGGAACTCCTACGAGCAGTACTTC
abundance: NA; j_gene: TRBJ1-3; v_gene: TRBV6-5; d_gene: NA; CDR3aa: CASSPGTAGNTIYF; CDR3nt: TGTGCCAGCAGCCCCGGGACGGCTGGAAACACCATATATTTT
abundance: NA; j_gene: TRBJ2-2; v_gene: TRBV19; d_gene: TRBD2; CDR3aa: CASSTLAGADTGELFF; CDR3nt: TGTGCCAGTAGTACCTTAGCGGGAGCCGACACCGGGGAGCTGTTTTTT
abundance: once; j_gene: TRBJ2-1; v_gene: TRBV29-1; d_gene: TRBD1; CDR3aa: CSVVWGGTGQINEQFF; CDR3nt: TGCAGCGTTGTATGGGGCGGGACAGGGCAGATCAATGAGCAGTTCTTC
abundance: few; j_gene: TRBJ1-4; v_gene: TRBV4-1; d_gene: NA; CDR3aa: CASSRTGTNEKLFF; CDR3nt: TGCGCCAGCAGCCGGACGGGAACTAATGAAAAACTGTTTTTT
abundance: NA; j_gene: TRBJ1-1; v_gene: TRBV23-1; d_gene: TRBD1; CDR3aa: CASGIPGQGILMNTEAFF; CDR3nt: TGCGCCAGCGGAATCCCGGGACAGGGGATTCTAATGAACACTGAAGCTTTCTTT
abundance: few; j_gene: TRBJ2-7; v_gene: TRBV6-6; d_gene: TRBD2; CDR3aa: CASSLAGAQYF; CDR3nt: TGTGCCAGCAGCCTAGCGGGGGCGCAGTACTTC
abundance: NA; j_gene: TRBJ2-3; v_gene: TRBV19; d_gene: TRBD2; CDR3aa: CASSSSLAGGLDTQYF; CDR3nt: TGTGCCAGTAGTTCTTCACTAGCGGGGGGGCTAGATACGCAGTATTTT
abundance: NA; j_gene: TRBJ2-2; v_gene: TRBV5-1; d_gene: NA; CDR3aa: CASRLGRENSNTGELFF; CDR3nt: TGCGCCAGCAGATTAGGAAGGGAGAACAGTAACACCGGGGAGCTGTTTTTT
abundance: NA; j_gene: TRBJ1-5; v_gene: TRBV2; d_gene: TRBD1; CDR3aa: CASSGWDRNNQPQHF; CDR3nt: TGTGCCAGCAGTGGATGGGACAGAAACAATCAGCCCCAGCATTTT
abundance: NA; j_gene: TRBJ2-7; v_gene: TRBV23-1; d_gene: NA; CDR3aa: CASRLQGESYEQYF; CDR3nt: TGCGCCAGCAGACTACAGGGAGAGTCCTACGAGCAGTACTTC
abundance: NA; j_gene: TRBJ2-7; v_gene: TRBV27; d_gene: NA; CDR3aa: CASRGADSYEQYF; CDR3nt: TGTGCCAGCAGGGGGGCAGATTCCTACGAGCAGTACTTC
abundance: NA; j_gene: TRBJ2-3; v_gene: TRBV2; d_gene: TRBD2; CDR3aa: CASSGRSGSTDTQYF; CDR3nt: TGTGCCAGCAGTGGCCGTAGCGGGAGTACAGATACGCAGTATTTT
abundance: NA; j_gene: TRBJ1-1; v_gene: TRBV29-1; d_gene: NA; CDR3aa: CSSRGPGDTEAFF; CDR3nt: TGCAGCTCCCGTGGCCCAGGGGACACTGAAGCTTTCTTT
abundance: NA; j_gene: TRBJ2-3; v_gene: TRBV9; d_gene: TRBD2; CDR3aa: CASSPGLAGTTTDTQYF; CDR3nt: TGTGCCAGCAGCCCGGGACTAGCGGGGACTACTACAGATACGCAGTATTTT
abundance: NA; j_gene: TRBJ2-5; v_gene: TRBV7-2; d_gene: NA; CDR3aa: CASSKNSGEKETQYF; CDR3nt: TGTGCCAGCAGCAAAAACTCCGGTGAGAAGGAGACCCAGTACTTC
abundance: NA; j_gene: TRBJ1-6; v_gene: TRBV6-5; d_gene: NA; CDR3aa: CASLKEWGAGSPLHF; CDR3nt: TGTGCCAGCCTAAAAGAATGGGGGGCTGGTTCACCCCTCCACTTT
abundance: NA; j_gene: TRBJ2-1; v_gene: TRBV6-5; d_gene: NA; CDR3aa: CASRLSGSSYNEQFF; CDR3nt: TGTGCCAGCAGACTTAGCGGAAGCTCCTACAATGAGCAGTTCTTC
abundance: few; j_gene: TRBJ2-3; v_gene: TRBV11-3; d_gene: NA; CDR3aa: CASSLGLHTVTDTQYF; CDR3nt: TGTGCCAGCAGCTTAGGTCTTCATACGGTCACAGATACGCAGTATTTT
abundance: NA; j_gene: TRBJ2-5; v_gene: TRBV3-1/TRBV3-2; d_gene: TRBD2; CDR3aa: CASSRGTSGGVWETQYF; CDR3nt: TGTGCCAGCAGTCGCGGGACTAGCGGGGGGGTATGGGAGACCCAGTACTTC
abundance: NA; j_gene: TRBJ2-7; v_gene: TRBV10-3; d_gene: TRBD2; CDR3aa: CATSGTSGSYEQYF; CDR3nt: TGTGCCACCTCCGGGACTAGCGGGTCCTACGAGCAGTACTTC
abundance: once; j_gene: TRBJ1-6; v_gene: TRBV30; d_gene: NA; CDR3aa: CAWGKTGWNSPLHF; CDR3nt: TGTGCCTGGGGGAAAACAGGGTGGAATTCACCCCTCCACTTT
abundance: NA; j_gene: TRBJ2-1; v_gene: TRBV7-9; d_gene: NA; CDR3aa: CASSLRDGSYNEQFF; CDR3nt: TGTGCCAGCAGCCTCCGGGACGGCTCCTACAATGAGCAGTTCTTC
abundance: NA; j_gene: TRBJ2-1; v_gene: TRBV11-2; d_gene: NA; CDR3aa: CASSLVVRSYNEQFF; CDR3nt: TGTGCCAGCAGCTTAGTAGTTAGGTCCTACAATGAGCAGTTCTTC
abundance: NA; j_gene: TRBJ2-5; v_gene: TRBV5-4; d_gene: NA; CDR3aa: CASSEQETQYF; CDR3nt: TGTGCCAGCAGCGAACAAGAGACCCAGTACTTC
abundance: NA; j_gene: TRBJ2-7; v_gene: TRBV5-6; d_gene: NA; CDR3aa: CASSLWGVRGSSYEQYF; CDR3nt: TGTGCCAGCAGCTTGTGGGGGGTGCGGGGTAGCTCCTACGAGCAGTACTTC
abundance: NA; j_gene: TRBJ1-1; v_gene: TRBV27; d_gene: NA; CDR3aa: CASSFQGMGTEAFF; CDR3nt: TGTGCCAGCAGTTTCCAGGGTATGGGCACTGAAGCTTTCTTT
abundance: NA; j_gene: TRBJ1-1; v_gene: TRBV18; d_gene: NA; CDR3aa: CASSPQGSYTEAFF; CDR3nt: TGTGCCAGCTCACCACAAGGCAGCTACACTGAAGCTTTCTTT